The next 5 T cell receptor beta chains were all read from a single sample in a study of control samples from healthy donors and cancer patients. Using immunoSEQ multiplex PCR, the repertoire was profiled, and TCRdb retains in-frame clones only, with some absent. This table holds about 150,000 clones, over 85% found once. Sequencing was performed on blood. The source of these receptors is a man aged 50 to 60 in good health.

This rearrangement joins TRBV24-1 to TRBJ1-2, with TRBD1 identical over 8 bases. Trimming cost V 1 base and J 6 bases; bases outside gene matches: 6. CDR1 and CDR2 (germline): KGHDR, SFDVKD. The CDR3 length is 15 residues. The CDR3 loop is CATSDFSGGDDGYTF. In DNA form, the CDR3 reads TGTGCCACCAGTGATTTTTCAGGGGGCGACGATGGCTACACCTTC.

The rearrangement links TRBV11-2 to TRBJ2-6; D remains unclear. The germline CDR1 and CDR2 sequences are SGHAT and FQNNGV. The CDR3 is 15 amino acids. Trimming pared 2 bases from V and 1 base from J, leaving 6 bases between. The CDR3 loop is CASSLIRSGANVLTF. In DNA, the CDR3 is TGTGCCAGCAGCTTAATTCGTTCTGGGGCCAACGTCCTGACTTTC.

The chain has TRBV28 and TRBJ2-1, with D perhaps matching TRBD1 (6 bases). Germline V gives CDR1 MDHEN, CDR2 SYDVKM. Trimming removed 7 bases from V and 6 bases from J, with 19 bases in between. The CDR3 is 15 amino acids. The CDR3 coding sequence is TGTGCCAGCAAACTAACAGGGAACCCCACCAATGAGCAGTTCTTC. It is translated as CASKLTGNPTNEQFF.

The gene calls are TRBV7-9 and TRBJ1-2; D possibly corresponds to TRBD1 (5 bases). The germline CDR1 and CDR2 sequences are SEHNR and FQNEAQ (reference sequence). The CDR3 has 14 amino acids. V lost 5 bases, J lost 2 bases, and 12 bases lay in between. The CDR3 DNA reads TGTGCCAGCAGCCCCGGGGGGGGGAACTATGGCTACACCTTC. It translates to CASSPGGGNYGYTF.

This chain's CDR3 is CASSLVAQETQYF. In nucleotides, the CDR3 is TGTGCCAGCAGTTTAGTAGCCCAAGAGACCCAGTACTTC. This sequence joins TRBV12-3 or TRBV12-4 and TRBJ2-5, with D unresolved. The ends were cut back, 1 base at V and 1 base at J, with 4 bases in the middle. The CDR3 contains 13 residues.